These T cell receptor beta chains were read from a single sample in a study of cytomegalovirus exposure and HLA in healthy donors. Some clones are missing from TCRdb's copy, which holds only in-frame ones; the method was immunoSEQ multiplex PCR. The sample includes some 99,000 clones, around four fifths of them seen just once. The sample consisted of PBMCs. Receptor source: a woman between 45 and 60 years old in good health and CMV-seropositive. Both conserved end residues are part of each CDR3.

CDR3aa | j_gene | v_gene
CASSPGTGVVNTEAFF | TRBJ1-1 | TRBV11-2
CASSRGTSREYEQYF | TRBJ2-7 | TRBV11-2
CASSRLAGNEQFF | TRBJ2-1 | TRBV6-6
CASSLTVLKTQYF | TRBJ2-5 | TRBV5-6
CASSLTAVGGKLFF | TRBJ1-4 | TRBV27
CASSSRGLTEAFF | TRBJ1-1 | TRBV18
CASSAPLGLGTSGYNEQFF | TRBJ2-1 | TRBV13
CASSGGQIYGYTF | TRBJ1-2 | TRBV9
CASSVGGTGELFF | TRBJ2-2 | TRBV9
CASSRQKNRYQETQYF | TRBJ2-5 | TRBV19
CASSVVTSGGRNAYNEQFF | TRBJ2-1 | TRBV9
CASSPRGGGLPPLHF | TRBJ1-6 | TRBV6-6
CASSPARDSNEQYF | TRBJ2-7 | TRBV18
CASSQGATHEKLFF | TRBJ1-4 | TRBV6-5
CASSQVVAGGEDTQYF | TRBJ2-3 | TRBV4-3
CASSPPGTGHNEQFF | TRBJ2-1 | TRBV9
CASWDRGRTGNTIYF | TRBJ1-3 | TRBV6-5
CSTSGRLAGYNEQFF | TRBJ2-1 | TRBV29-1
CASSSDRGFDEKLFF | TRBJ1-4 | TRBV7-8
CASSRQGYTGELFF | TRBJ2-2 | TRBV6-1
CASSRTTGGDNEKLFF | TRBJ1-4 | TRBV9
CASSLGTGADTQYF | TRBJ2-3 | TRBV9
CAPGAGGADTQYF | TRBJ2-3 | TRBV9
CASSVEANSPLHF | TRBJ1-6 | TRBV9
CASSLNGAGVTDTQYF | TRBJ2-3 | TRBV7-3
CASSTGQGSSYEQYF | NA | TRBV5-1
CASSFLEQETQYF | TRBJ2-5 | TRBV5-1
CASSGEGGVTYEQYF | TRBJ2-7 | TRBV2
CASSQDRAPGQNIQYF | TRBJ2-4 | TRBV4-3
CASSPGLAGGLSSYNEQFF | TRBJ2-1 | TRBV9
CARGKVGQAHETQYF | TRBJ2-5 | TRBV21-1
CASSSPKGVGDEQFF | TRBJ2-1 | TRBV7-3
CASSRVEGAKGNQPQHF | TRBJ1-5 | TRBV19
CASSSPGTVGGGYTF | TRBJ1-2 | TRBV9
CASSFTQGHNNEQFF | TRBJ2-1 | TRBV11-3
CASSLVGGQGGTEAFF | TRBJ1-1 | TRBV7-9
CASSVSGGQSSYNEQFF | TRBJ2-1 | TRBV9